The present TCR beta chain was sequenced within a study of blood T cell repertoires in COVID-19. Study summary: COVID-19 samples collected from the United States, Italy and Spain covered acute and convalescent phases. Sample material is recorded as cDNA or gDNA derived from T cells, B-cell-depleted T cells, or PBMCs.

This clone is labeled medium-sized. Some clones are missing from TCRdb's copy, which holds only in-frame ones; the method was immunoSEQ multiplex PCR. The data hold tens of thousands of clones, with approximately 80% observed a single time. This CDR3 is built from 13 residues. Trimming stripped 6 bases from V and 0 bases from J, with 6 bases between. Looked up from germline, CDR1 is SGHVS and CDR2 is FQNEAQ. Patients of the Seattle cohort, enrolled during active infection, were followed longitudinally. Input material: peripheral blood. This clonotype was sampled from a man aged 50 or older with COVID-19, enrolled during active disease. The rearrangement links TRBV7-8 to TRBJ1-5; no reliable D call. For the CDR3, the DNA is TGTGCCAGCAGGCAGTCTAGCAATCAGCCCCAGCATTTT. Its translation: CASRQSSNQPQHF.